The 8 T cell receptor beta chains given below trace back to one sample, sequenced in a study of OX40 agonist ivuxolimab in advanced cancers. Assay used: immunoSEQ multiplex PCR; TCRdb lists only in-frame clones, some missing. The sample has roughly 80,000 clones, around 80% seen once; the top ten hold about 0.76%. Sequencing was performed on CD4+ or CD8+ T cells sorted from blood, taken in a trial of the OX40 agonist ivuxolimab. The source of these receptors is an adult with an advanced solid tumor such as melanoma, head and neck, liver or kidney cancer.

This chain uses TRBV4-2 with TRBJ1-4, with TRBD1 matching 9 bases. The germline V gene encodes CDR1 LGHNA and CDR2 YNFKEQ. The CDR3 covers 14 residues. V dropped 4 bases and J dropped 4; count of bases not matched to a gene: 1. This chain's CDR3 is CASSPTGGNEKLFF. The CDR3 region has the DNA TGTGCCAGCAGCCCGACAGGGGGTAATGAAAAACTGTTTTTT.

The rearrangement uses TRBV9 and TRBJ2-2; D is perhaps TRBD1 (6 bases). The CDR3 loop spans 15 amino acids. Germline CDR1 and CDR2: SGDLS and YYNGEE. Trimming pared 3 bases from V and 1 base from J, leaving 10 bases between. The CDR3 loop reads CASSAGTKNTGELFF. In DNA form, the CDR3 reads TGTGCCAGCAGCGCCGGGACAAAGAACACCGGGGAGCTGTTTTTT.

This clone showed up just a few times. The rearrangement joins TRBV20-1 to TRBJ2-5; tentative D call: TRBD2 (5 bases). CDR3 length: 11 amino acids. V gave up 3 bases and J gave up 5 bases, with 7 bases separating them. CDR1 and CDR2 (germline): DFQATT, SNEGSKA (reference sequence). The CDR3 nucleotides read TGCAGTGCTAGCGGGATGGAGACCCAGTACTTC. Its protein product is CSASGMETQYF.

The chain combines TRBV5-4 with TRBJ1-2, with TRBD1 matching 8 bases. The CDR3 covers 13 residues. Germline CDR1 is SGHNT and CDR2 is YYREEE (reference sequence). With 4 bases clipped from V and 6 bases from J, the junction kept 5 bases outside the gene matches. The CDR3 protein is CASSRDRKDGYTF. CDR3 nucleotide sequence: TGTGCCAGCAGCAGGGACAGGAAAGATGGCTACACCTTC.

The CDR3 sequence: CATSDWGEGSPLHF. The CDR3 DNA reads as TGTGCCACCAGCGATTGGGGTGAGGGCTCACCCCTCCACTTT. The V and J genes are TRBV15 and TRBJ1-6, with no clear D. This CDR3 contains 14 residues. The V end was cut by 5 bases, the J end by 10 bases, with 15 bases between. Germline CDR1 is LNHNV and CDR2 is YYDKDF (reference sequence).

The V and J genes are TRBV27 and TRBJ1-5; D is ambiguous. CDR3 size: 15 residues. Trimming cost V 6 bases and J 0 bases, with 12 bases left between them. Germline V lookup: CDR1 MNHEY, CDR2 SMNVEV (reference sequence). The CDR3 coding sequence is TGTGCCAGCAGCCCCTTGAGGAATAGCAATCAGCCCCAGCATTTT. It specifies CASSPLRNSNQPQHF.

The chain employs TRBV27 and TRBJ2-5; 7 nucleotides align to TRBD1. The CDR3 runs 18 residues. V lost 4 bases to trimming and J lost 2 bases; unmatched junction nucleotides: 16. Germline V gene data show CDR1 as MNHEY and CDR2 as SMNVEV (reference sequence). The CDR3 DNA sequence: TGTGCCAGCAGTTCACAGGGGCCACCCCTCTTAAGACAAGAGACCCAGTACTTC. Translated: CASSSQGPPLLRQETQYF.

Here the CDR3 reads CASSPTVDTQYF. The CDR3 DNA reads as TGTGCCAGCTCCCCGACTGTAGATACGCAGTATTTT. The gene calls are TRBV18 and TRBJ2-3; D call uncertain. Germline V CDR1 and CDR2: KGHSH, LQKENI. The V gene lost 6 bases and the J gene lost 5 bases, with 9 bases spanning the gap. The CDR3 totals 12 residues.